This T cell receptor beta chain was sequenced during a study of cytomegalovirus exposure and HLA in healthy donors. Notes on the study in general: Rare TCR sequences predominated, though certain public TCRs were found in many donors. Cytomegalovirus status was reportedly diagnosed by the classifier with high specificity and sensitivity. On later analysis, the bulk of CMV-associated TCR beta chains appeared to be HLA-restricted.

Primers included in the PCR were 60 Vbeta and 13 Jbeta primers. The assay was immunoSEQ multiplex PCR, and TCRdb's table has in-frame clones only and misses some. Altogether about 200,000 clones are present, more than 60% being singletons, with the ten largest covering about 0.22%. Turning to this clone: Its antigen is still unknown.

The clonotype was recovered from a girl aged 2 to 10 in good health and CMV-seronegative. The sequenced sample was PBMCs.

CDR3 loop: CARSTGVKRYYGYTF. CDR3 DNA: TGCGCCCGCTCGACAGGGGTTAAGCGGTACTATGGCTACACCTTC. The rearrangement joins TRBV5-1 to TRBJ1-2; 8 nucleotides match TRBD1. The CDR3 has 15 amino acids. The V segment lost 10 bases and the J segment 3 bases; nucleotides outside the gene matches: 14. In germline, CDR1 is SGHRS, CDR2 YFSETQ.